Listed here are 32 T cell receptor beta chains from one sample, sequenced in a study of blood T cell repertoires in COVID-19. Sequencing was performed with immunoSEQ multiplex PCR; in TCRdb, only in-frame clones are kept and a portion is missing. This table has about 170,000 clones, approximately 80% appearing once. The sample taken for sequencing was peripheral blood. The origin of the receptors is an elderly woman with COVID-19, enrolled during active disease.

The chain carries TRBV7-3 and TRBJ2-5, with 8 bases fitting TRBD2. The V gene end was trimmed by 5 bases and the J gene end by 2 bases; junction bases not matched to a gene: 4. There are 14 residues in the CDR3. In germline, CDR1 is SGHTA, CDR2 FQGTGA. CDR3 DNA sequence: TGTGCCAGCAGCCCCAGCGGGGGACAAGAGACCCAGTACTTC. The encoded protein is CASSPSGGQETQYF.

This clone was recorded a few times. CDR3 in amino acids: CATNPGQEVAEAFF. The CDR3 DNA is TGTGCCACCAATCCGGGACAGGAGGTCGCTGAAGCTTTCTTT. This rearrangement joins TRBV15 to TRBJ1-1; 8 bases agree with TRBD1. With V trimmed by 7 bases and J by 6 bases, 10 bases remained unmatched. The CDR3 is made up of 14 amino acids. Per the germline V gene, CDR1 is LNHNV and CDR2 is YYDKDF (reference sequence).

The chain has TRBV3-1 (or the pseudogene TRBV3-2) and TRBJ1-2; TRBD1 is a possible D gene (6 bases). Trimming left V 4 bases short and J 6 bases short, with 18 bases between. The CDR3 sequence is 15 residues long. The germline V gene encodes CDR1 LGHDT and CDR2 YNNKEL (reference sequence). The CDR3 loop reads CASSPYQKGGNGYTF. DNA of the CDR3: TGTGCCAGCAGCCCCTACCAGAAAGGGGGTAATGGCTACACCTTC.

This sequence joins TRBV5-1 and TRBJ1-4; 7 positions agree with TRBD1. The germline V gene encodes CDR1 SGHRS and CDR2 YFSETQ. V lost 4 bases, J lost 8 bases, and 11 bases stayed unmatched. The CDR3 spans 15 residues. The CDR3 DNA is TGCGCCAGCAGCAGACTGACAGGGTTGGGCGAAAAACTGTTTTTT. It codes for CASSRLTGLGEKLFF.

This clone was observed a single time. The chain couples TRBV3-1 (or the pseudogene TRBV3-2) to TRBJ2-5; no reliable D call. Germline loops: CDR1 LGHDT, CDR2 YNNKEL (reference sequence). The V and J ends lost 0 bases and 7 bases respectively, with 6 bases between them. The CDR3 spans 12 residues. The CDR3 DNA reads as TGTGCCAGCAGCCAAGATACGGGGACCCAGTACTTC. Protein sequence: CASSQDTGTQYF.

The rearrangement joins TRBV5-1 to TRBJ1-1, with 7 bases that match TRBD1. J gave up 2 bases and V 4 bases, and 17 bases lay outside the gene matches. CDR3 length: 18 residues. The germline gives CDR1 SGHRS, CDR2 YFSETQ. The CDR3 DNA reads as TGCGCCAGCAGCAGTGGGGCGGGAGGGGGCCCCGGCAACACTGAAGCTTTCTTT. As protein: CASSSGAGGGPGNTEAFF.

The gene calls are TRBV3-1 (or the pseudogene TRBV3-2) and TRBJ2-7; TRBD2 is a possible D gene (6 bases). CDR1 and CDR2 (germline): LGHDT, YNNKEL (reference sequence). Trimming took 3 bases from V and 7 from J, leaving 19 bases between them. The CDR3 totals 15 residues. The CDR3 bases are TGTGCCAGCAGCCAGACCGGAGGGGTGCTCGGGGAGCAGTACTTC. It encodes CASSQTGGVLGEQYF.

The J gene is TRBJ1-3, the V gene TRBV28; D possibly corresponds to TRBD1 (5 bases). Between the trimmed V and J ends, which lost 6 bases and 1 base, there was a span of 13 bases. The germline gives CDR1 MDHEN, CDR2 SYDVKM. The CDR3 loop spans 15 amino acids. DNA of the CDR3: TGTGCCAGCAGAAAAGCAGGGTTATCTGGAAACACCATATATTTT. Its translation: CASRKAGLSGNTIYF.

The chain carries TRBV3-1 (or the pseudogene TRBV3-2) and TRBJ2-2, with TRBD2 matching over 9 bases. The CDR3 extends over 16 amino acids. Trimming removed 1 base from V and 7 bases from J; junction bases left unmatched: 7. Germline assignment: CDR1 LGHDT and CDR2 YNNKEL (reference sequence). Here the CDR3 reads CASSQGWGLAHGELFF. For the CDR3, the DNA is TGTGCCAGCAGCCAAGGATGGGGACTAGCCCACGGGGAGCTGTTTTTT.

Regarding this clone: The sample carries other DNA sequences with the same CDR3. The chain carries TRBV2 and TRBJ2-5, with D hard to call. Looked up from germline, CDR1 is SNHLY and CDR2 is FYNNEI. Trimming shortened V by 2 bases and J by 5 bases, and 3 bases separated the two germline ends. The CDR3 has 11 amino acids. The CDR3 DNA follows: TGTGCCAGCAGTGAACGGGAGACCCAGTACTTC. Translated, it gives CASSERETQYF.

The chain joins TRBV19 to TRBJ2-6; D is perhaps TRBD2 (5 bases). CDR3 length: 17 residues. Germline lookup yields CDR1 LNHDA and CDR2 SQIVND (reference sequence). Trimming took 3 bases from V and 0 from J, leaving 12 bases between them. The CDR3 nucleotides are TGTGCCAGTAGTATCGGCGGGTTCGTCTCTGGGGCCAACGTCCTGACTTTC. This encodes CASSIGGFVSGANVLTF.

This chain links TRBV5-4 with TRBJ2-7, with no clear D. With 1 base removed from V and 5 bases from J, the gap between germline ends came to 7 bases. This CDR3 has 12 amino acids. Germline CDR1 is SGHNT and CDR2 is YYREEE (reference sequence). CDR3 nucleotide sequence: TGTGCCAGCAGCTTGACCCAGAACGAGCAGTACTTC. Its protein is CASSLTQNEQYF. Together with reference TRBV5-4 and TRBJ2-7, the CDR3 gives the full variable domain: ETGVTQSPTHLIKTRGQQVTLRCSSQSGHNTVSWYQQALGQGPQFIFQYYREEENGRGNFPPRFSGLQFPNYSSELNVNALELDDSALYLCASSLTQNEQYFGPGTRLTVT.

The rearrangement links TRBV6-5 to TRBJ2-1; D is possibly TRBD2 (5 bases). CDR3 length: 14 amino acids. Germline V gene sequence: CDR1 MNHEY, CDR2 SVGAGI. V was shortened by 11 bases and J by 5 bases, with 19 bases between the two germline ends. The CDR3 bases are TGTGCCGCTAGGGAATGGACTTTAGACAATGAGCAGTTCTTC. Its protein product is CAAREWTLDNEQFF.

CDR3 sequence (DNA): TGCGCCAGCAGCTCAACAGGGGGAAGTGGAAACACCATATATTTT. Protein product: CASSSTGGSGNTIYF. The J gene is TRBJ1-3, the V gene TRBV5-1, with 8 nucleotides matching TRBD1. V gave up 3 bases and J gave up 3 bases; unmatched junction bases: 5. The germline CDR1 and CDR2 sequences are SGHRS and YFSETQ. The CDR3 totals 15 residues.

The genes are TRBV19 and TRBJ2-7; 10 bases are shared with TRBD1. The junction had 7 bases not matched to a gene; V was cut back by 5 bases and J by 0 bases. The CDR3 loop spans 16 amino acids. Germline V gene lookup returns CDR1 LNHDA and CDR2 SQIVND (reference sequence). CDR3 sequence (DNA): TGTGCCAGTAGTCCGGGACAGGGGTTCAGCTCCTACGAGCAGTACTTC. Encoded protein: CASSPGQGFSSYEQYF.

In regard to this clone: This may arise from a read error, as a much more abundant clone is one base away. The CDR3 sequence: CASNLGGGELFF. In DNA, the CDR3 is TGTGCCAGCAACCTAGGGGGCGGGGAGCTGTTTTTT. The gene calls are TRBV3-1 (or the pseudogene TRBV3-2) and TRBJ2-2, with a possible D match to TRBD1 (6 bases). The CDR3 spans 12 residues. The germline V and J ends were trimmed by 7 bases and 7 bases, with 10 bases remaining between them. Germline lookup yields CDR1 LGHDT and CDR2 YNNKEL (reference sequence).

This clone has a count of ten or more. For the CDR3, the DNA is TGTGCCAGCAGTTGGGACAGGGAGGGCACCGGGGAGCTGTTTTTT. Amino acids: CASSWDREGTGELFF. The chain is built from TRBV27 and TRBJ2-2, with 9 nucleotides matching TRBD1. Germline V gives CDR1 MNHEY, CDR2 SMNVEV (reference sequence). V lost 4 bases and J lost 4; bases outside the gene matches: 4. The CDR3 covers 15 residues.

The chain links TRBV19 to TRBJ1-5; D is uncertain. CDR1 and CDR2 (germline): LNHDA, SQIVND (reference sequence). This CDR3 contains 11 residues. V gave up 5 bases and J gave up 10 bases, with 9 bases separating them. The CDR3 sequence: CASSQVGPQHF. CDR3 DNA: TGTGCCAGTAGTCAGGTCGGCCCCCAGCATTTT.

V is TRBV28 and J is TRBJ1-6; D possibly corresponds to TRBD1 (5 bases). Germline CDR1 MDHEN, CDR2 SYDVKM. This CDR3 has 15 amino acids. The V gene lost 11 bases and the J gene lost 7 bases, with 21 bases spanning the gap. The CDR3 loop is CASQGGQGNNSPLHF. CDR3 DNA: TGTGCCTCCCAGGGAGGGCAGGGAAACAATTCACCCCTCCACTTT.

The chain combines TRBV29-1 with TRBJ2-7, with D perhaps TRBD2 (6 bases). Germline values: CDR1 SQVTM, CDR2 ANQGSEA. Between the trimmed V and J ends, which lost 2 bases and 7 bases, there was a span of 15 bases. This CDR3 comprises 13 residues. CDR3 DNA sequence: TGCAGCGTTGAAAGCGCGTTGCGGGGAGAGCAGTACTTC. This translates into CSVESALRGEQYF.

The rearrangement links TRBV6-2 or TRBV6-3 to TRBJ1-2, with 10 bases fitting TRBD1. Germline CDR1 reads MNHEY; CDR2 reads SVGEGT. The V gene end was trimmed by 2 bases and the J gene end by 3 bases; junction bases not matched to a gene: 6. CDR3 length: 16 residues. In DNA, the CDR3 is TGTGCCAGCAGTTACCGCCCCGGGACAGGGGACTATGGCTACACCTTC. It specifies CASSYRPGTGDYGYTF.

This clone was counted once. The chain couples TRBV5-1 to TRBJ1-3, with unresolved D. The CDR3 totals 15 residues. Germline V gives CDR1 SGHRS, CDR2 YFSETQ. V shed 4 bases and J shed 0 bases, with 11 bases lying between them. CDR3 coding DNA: TGCGCCAGCAGCCAAACCGCGAGCTCTGGAAACACCATATATTTT. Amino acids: CASSQTASSGNTIYF.

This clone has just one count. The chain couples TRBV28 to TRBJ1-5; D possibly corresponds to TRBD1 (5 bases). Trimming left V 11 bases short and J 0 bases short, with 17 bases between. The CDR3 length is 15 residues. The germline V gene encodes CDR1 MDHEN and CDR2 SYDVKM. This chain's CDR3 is CAGGTGSYSNQPQHF. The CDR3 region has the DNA TGTGCCGGGGGAACCGGGAGTTATAGCAATCAGCCCCAGCATTTT.

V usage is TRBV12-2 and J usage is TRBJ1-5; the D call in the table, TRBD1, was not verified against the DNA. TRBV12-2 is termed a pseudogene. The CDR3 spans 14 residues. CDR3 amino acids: CASGADSLYQPQHF. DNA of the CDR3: TGTGCAAGCGGGGCGGACAGTTTATATCAGCCCCAGCATTTT.

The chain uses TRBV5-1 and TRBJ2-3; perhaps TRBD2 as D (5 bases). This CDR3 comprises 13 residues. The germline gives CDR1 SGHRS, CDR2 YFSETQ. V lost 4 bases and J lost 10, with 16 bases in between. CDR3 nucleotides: TGCGCCAGCAGCCAACCCGGCAACGGGGCGCAGTATTTT. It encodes CASSQPGNGAQYF.

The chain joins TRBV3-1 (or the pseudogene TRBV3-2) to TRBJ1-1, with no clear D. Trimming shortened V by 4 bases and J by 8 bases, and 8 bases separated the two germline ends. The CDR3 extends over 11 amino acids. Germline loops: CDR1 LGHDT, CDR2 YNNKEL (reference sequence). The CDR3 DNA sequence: TGTGCCAGCAGCCCCGGGTCCGAAGCTTTCTTT. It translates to CASSPGSEAFF.

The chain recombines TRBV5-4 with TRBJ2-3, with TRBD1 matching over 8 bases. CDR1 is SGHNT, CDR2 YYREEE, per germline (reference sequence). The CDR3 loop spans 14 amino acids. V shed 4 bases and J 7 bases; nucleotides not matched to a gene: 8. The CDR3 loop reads CASSPRQGRYTQYF. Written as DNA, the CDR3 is TGTGCCAGCAGCCCTAGACAGGGGAGATATACGCAGTATTTT.

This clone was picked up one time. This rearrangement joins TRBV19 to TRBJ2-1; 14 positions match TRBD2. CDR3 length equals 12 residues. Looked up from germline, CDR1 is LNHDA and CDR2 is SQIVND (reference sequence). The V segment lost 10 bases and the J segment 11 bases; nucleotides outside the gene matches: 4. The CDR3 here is CATGLAGGQQFF. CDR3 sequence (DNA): TGTGCCACAGGACTAGCGGGGGGTCAGCAGTTCTTC.

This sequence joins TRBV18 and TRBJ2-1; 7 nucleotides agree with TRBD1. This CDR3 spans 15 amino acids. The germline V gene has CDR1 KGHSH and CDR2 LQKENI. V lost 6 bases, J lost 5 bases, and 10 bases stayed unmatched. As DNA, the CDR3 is TGTGCCAGCTCGCCCGGCGACAGGGTCCACAATGAGCAGTTCTTC. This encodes CASSPGDRVHNEQFF.

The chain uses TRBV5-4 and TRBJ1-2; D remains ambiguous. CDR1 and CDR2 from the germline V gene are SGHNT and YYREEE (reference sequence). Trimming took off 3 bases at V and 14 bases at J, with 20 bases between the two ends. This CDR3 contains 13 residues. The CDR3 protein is CASSSGDGLVGTF. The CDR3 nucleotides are TGTGCCAGCAGCTCTGGAGACGGACTGGTAGGAACCTTC.

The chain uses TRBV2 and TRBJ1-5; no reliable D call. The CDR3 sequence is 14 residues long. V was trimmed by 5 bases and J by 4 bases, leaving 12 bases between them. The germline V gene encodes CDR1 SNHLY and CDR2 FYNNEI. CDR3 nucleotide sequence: TGTGCCAGCAGTCTTAACAGAGTTAATCAGCCCCAGCATTTT. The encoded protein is CASSLNRVNQPQHF.

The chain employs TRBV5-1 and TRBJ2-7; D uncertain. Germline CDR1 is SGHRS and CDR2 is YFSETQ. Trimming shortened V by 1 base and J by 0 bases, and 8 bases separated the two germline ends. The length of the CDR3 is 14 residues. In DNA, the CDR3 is TGCGCCAGCAGCTTGTTAGTCTCCTCCTACGAGCAGTACTTC. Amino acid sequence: CASSLLVSSYEQYF.